This T cell receptor (beta chain) is drawn from a study of blood T cell repertoires in COVID-19. Background on the study: COVID-19 samples from acute and convalescent phases originated in the United States, Italy and Spain.

This clone turned up a few times. Trimming cost V 2 bases and J 6 bases; bases outside gene matches: 13. CDR3 length: 16 residues. CDR1 GTSNPN and CDR2 SVGIG come from the germline V gene (reference sequence). In the source study's methods: Using reference gene primer amplification, nucleated cell counts were estimated. Here immunoSEQ multiplex PCR was the method, and the copy in TCRdb shows in-frame clones only, minus some. The V and J calls and clone size come from that table; D and trimming were worked out from the DNA. The sample lists roughly 100,000 clones, more than 60% seen once, with around a fifth in the top ten.

This clonotype was sampled from a man between 65 and 85 years old with active or convalescent COVID-19. V is TRBV30 and J is TRBJ1-2; 9 bases are a match to TRBD1. Sequences were obtained from peripheral blood. CDR3 region: CAWSRSIGTGTDGYTF. In DNA form, the CDR3 reads TGTGCCTGGAGTAGGAGTATCGGGACAGGGACTGATGGCTACACCTTC.